A single sample is the source of the 18 T cell receptor beta chains below, sequenced in a study of ipilimumab plus nivolumab after autologous stem cell transplantation. This table comes from immunoSEQ multiplex PCR, and its TCRdb copy is limited to in-frame clones, with some not included. The table shows 40,000 to 45,000 clones, with over 90% occurring only once. Specimen: PBMCs, collected in a trial of ipilimumab plus nivolumab as post-transplant consolidation. The receptors come from a male donor with multiple myeloma.

V and J are TRBV28 and TRBJ2-5, with D tentatively TRBD2 (7 bases). This CDR3 is built from 16 residues. The V gene lost 4 bases and the J gene lost 5 bases, with 20 bases spanning the gap. Germline CDR1 and CDR2: MDHEN and SYDVKM. The CDR3 bases are TGTGCCAGCAGTTGGGCGGGGGCGCGGGGTTTGGAGACCCAGTACTTC. It codes for CASSWAGARGLETQYF. Full variable domain (missing parts from reference TRBV28 and TRBJ2-5): DVKVTQSSRYLVKRTGEKVFLECVQDMDHENMFWYRQDPGLGLRLIYFSYDVKMKEKGDIPEGYSVSREKKERFSLILESASTNQTSMYLCASSWAGARGLETQYFGPGTRLLVL.

V usage is TRBV4-2 and J usage is TRBJ2-1; a possible D gene is TRBD2 (5 bases). Germline V gene data show CDR1 as LGHNA and CDR2 as YNFKEQ. V was pared by 3 bases and J by 6 bases, with 21 bases between. The length of the CDR3 is 17 residues. The CDR3 is CASSQTPPGYAGNEQFF. In nucleotides, the CDR3 is TGTGCCAGCAGCCAGACCCCCCCGGGGTACGCGGGCAATGAGCAGTTCTTC.

The rearrangement links TRBV18 to TRBJ2-7; 7 nucleotides match TRBD2. V shed 5 bases, J shed 3 bases, and the junction held 4 bases outside the gene matches. The CDR3 contains 13 residues. CDR1 is KGHSH and CDR2 is LQKENI in the germline V gene. CDR3 region: CASSTLADYEQYF. CDR3 coding DNA: TGTGCCAGCTCAACCCTAGCGGACTACGAGCAGTACTTC.

The V and J genes are TRBV1 and TRBJ2-2; whether TRBD1, the table's D call, matches the DNA was not checked. TRBV1 is designated a pseudogene. This CDR3 has 14 residues. CDR3 sequence reads: CTSSERGLSGELFF. DNA of the CDR3: TGCACCAGCAGCGAAAGGGGCCTGTCCGGGGAGCTGTTTTTT.

This clone has just a few counts. The rearrangement joins TRBV4-1 to TRBJ2-2; 10 bases are shared with TRBD2. The CDR3 is 16 amino acids. V lost 4 bases and J lost 1; bases outside the gene matches: 3. Germline loops: CDR1 MGHRA, CDR2 YSYEKL. CDR3 protein: CASSPLAGGNTGELFF. In DNA form, the CDR3 reads TGCGCCAGCAGCCCCTTAGCGGGGGGGAACACCGGGGAGCTGTTTTTT.

The rearrangement joins TRBV28 to TRBJ2-2, with 7 bases fitting TRBD1. The CDR3 spans 16 residues. Germline CDR1 and CDR2: MDHEN and SYDVKM. The V segment lost 3 bases and the J segment 2 bases; nucleotides outside the gene matches: 6. CDR3 region: CASSFGGTANTGELFF. The CDR3 nucleotides read TGTGCCAGCAGTTTCGGTGGGACAGCCAACACCGGGGAGCTGTTTTTT.

This clone appeared once. This chain links TRBV7-2 with TRBJ2-7, with D unclear. The CDR3 is made up of 13 amino acids. V was trimmed by 3 bases and J by 1 base, leaving 7 bases between them. Per the germline V gene, CDR1 is SGHTA and CDR2 is FQGNSA. This CDR3 reads CASSLAESYEQYF. For the CDR3, the DNA is TGTGCCAGCAGCTTGGCGGAATCCTACGAGCAGTACTTC.

This clone was seen a handful of times. The rearrangement links TRBV28 to TRBJ1-2, with unresolved D. CDR3 length: 13 residues. The V gene's germline CDR1 is MDHEN and CDR2 SYDVKM. V was cut by 2 bases and J by 7 bases, with 11 bases left in between. CDR3 residues: CASSLQQRSGYTF. The CDR3 coding sequence is TGTGCCAGCAGTTTACAGCAGAGGAGTGGCTACACCTTC.

The chain is built from TRBV7-9 and TRBJ2-7; 7 nucleotides align to TRBD1. J gave up 5 bases and V 7 bases, and 11 bases lay outside the gene matches. CDR1 is SEHNR, CDR2 FQNEAQ, per germline (reference sequence). CDR3 length: 14 amino acids. The CDR3 spells CASNQRQGRDEQYF. CDR3 nucleotides: TGTGCCAGCAATCAAAGACAGGGTCGGGACGAGCAGTACTTC.

This clone was observed once. The chain uses TRBV30 and TRBJ2-2; unclear D gene. V was shortened by 4 bases and J by 6 bases, with 9 bases between the two germline ends. The CDR3 runs 12 residues. The germline gives CDR1 GTSNPN, CDR2 SVGIG (reference sequence). CDR3 amino acids: CAWTAYPGELFF. Written as DNA, the CDR3 is TGTGCCTGGACCGCTTACCCCGGGGAGCTGTTTTTT.

J is TRBJ1-2 and V is TRBV9; D is unresolved. V was pared by 0 bases and J by 8 bases, with 11 bases between. The CDR3 consists of 13 residues. Germline CDR1 reads SGDLS; CDR2 reads YYNGEE. In DNA form, the CDR3 reads TGTGCCAGCAGCGTAGTTGGGGAACTGGGCTACACCTTC. Protein: CASSVVGELGYTF.

This chain links TRBV4-1 with TRBJ2-3; perhaps D is TRBD1 or TRBD2 (5 bases each). V lost 1 base to trimming and J lost 7 bases, with 12 bases between them. This CDR3 spans 14 amino acids. CDR1 is MGHRA and CDR2 is YSYEKL in the germline V gene. In DNA form, the CDR3 reads TGCGCCAGCAGCCAAGGGGGACCTGGATATACGCAGTATTTT. Its translation is CASSQGGPGYTQYF.

The rearrangement joins TRBV19 to TRBJ2-7, with 7 bases identical to TRBD1. The CDR3 sequence is 15 residues long. Germline trimming cut 0 bases from V and 0 bases from J; bases unmatched to any gene: 2. Germline CDR1 LNHDA, CDR2 SQIVND (reference sequence). The CDR3 DNA reads TGTGCCAGTAGTATAGAGGCAGGGGGCTCCTACGAGCAGTACTTC. Amino acids: CASSIEAGGSYEQYF.

The CDR3 loop reads CASRRQGSGANVLTF. Written as DNA, the CDR3 is TGTGCCAGCAGGCGACAGGGGTCCGGGGCCAACGTCCTGACTTTC. V usage is TRBV28 and J usage is TRBJ2-6, with 8 bases lining up with TRBD1. The J segment lost 4 bases and the V segment lost 6 bases, leaving 5 bases of the junction unmatched. Germline values: CDR1 MDHEN, CDR2 SYDVKM. CDR3 size: 15 residues. Together with reference TRBV28 and TRBJ2-6, the CDR3 gives the full variable domain: DVKVTQSSRYLVKRTGEKVFLECVQDMDHENMFWYRQDPGLGLRLIYFSYDVKMKEKGDIPEGYSVSREKKERFSLILESASTNQTSMYLCASRRQGSGANVLTFGAGSRLTVL.

The chain recombines TRBV28 with TRBJ2-4, with a possible D match to TRBD2 (5 bases). This CDR3 has 14 amino acids. Trimming took 6 bases from V and 2 from J, leaving 11 bases between them. CDR1 is MDHEN, CDR2 SYDVKM, per germline. The CDR3 nucleotides are TGTGCCAGCAGACCACCGGGGTCCAAAAACATTCAGTACTTC. This codes for CASRPPGSKNIQYF.

The V and J genes are TRBV5-1 and TRBJ2-7, with 9 bases lining up with TRBD2. This CDR3 has 15 amino acids. Germline CDR1 is SGHRS and CDR2 is YFSETQ. V lost 7 bases to trimming and J lost 5 bases; unmatched junction nucleotides: 13. Here the CDR3 DNA reads TGCGCCAGCCGCCAGCGGGGGGCCGAGGGCCACGAGCAGTACTTC. This encodes CASRQRGAEGHEQYF. The whole variable domain, filled in from reference TRBV5-1 and TRBJ2-7, reads KAGVTQTPRYLIKTRGQQVTLSCSPISGHRSVSWYQQTPGQGLQFLFEYFSETQRNKGNFPGRFSGRQFSNSRSEMNVSTLELGDSALYLCASRQRGAEGHEQYFGPGTRLTVT.

The chain carries TRBV4-3 and TRBJ1-6; maybe TRBD1 (6 bases). The CDR3 is 15 residues long. Germline loops: CDR1 LGHNA, CDR2 YSLEER. Trimming took off 0 bases at V and 6 bases at J, with 9 bases between the two ends. Here the CDR3 DNA reads TGCGCCAGCAGCCAAGAGTGGACAGTTAATTCACCCCTCCACTTT. Protein: CASSQEWTVNSPLHF.

This rearrangement joins TRBV6-1 to TRBJ2-2; 13 bases agree with TRBD2. V shed 3 bases and J 7 bases; nucleotides not matched to a gene: 8. CDR3 length equals 17 residues. Germline values: CDR1 MNHNS, CDR2 SASEGT. The CDR3: CASSDRTSGGMNGELFF. The CDR3 DNA follows: TGTGCCAGCAGTGATCGGACTAGCGGGGGAATGAACGGGGAGCTGTTTTTT.